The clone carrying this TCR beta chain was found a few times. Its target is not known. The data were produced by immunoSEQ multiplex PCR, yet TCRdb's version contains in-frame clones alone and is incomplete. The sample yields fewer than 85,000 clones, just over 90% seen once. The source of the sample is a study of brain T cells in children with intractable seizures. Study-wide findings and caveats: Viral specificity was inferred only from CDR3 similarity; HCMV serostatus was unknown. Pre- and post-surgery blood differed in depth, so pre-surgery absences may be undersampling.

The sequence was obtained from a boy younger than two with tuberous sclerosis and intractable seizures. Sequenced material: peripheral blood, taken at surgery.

The DNA of the CDR3 is TGTGCCAGCAGTGACGCCAGGGGTAGGGGGACCCAGTACTTC. Its translation is CASSDARGRGTQYF. The chain combines TRBV6-1 with TRBJ2-5; possibly TRBD1 for D (6 bases). Per the germline V gene, CDR1 is MNHNS and CDR2 is SASEGT. Trimming removed 3 bases at V and 7 bases at J, with 15 bases between. The CDR3 spans 14 residues.